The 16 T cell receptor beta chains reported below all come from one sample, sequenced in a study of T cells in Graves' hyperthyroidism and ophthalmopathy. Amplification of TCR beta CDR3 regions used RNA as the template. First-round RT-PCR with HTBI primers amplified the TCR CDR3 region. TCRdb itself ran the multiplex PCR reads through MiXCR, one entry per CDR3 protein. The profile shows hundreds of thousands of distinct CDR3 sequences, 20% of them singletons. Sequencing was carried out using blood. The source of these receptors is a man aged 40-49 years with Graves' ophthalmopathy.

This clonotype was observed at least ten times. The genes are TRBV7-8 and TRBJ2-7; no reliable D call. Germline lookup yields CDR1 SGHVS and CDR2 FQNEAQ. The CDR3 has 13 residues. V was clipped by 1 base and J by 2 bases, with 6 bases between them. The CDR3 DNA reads TGTGCCAGCAGCTTAGACAGCCCCTACGAGCAGTACTTC. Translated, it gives CASSLDSPYEQYF.

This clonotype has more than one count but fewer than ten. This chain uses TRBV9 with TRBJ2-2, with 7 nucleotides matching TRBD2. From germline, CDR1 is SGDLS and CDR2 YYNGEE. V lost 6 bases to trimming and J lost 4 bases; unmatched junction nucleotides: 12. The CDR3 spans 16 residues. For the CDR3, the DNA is TGTGCCAGCACCACTATGGGGAGGGATTCCACCGGGGAGCTGTTTTTT. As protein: CASTTMGRDSTGELFF.

The CDR3 DNA sequence: TGCAGTGCCGACTCCCCCAGCTCCTACAATGAGCAGTTCTTC. Its translation: CSADSPSSYNEQFF. This chain joins TRBV20-1 and TRBJ2-1, with D unresolved. Trimming removed 6 bases at V and 0 bases at J, with 12 bases between. CDR1 and CDR2 from the germline V gene are DFQATT and SNEGSKA (reference sequence). The CDR3 totals 14 residues.

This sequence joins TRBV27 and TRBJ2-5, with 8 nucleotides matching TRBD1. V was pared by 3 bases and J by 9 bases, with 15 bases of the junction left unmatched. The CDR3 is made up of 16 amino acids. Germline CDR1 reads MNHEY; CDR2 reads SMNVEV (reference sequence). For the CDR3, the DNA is TGTGCCAGCAGTTTCGTTGCAGGGGGCGTCGAGGAGGCCCAGTACTTC. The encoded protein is CASSFVAGGVEEAQYF.

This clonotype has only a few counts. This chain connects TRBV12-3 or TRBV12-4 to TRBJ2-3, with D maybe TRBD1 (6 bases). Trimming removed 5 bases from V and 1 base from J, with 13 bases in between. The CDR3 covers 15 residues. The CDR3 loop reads CASSLDSPGTDTQYF. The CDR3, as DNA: TGTGCCAGCAGTCTGGACAGTCCGGGCACAGATACGCAGTATTTT.

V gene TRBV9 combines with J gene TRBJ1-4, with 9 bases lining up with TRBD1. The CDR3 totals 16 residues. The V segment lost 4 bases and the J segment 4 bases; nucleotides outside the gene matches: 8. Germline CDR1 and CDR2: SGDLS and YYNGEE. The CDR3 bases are TGTGCCAGCAGCACCAACCCGACAGGGGGTAATGAAAAACTGTTTTTT. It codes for CASSTNPTGGNEKLFF.

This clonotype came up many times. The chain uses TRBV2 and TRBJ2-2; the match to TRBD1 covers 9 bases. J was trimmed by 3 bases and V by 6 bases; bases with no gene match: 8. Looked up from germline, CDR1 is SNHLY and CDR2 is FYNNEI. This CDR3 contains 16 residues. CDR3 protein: CASRDRGAFYTGELFF. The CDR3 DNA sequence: TGTGCCAGCAGGGACAGGGGCGCATTTTACACCGGGGAGCTGTTTTTT.

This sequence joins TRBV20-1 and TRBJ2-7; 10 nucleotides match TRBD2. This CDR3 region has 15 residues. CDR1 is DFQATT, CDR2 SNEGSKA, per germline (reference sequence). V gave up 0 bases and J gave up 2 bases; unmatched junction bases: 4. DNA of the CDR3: TGCAGTGCTAGAGATCTGGGGACTAGCGCCTACGAGCAGTACTTC. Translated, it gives CSARDLGTSAYEQYF.

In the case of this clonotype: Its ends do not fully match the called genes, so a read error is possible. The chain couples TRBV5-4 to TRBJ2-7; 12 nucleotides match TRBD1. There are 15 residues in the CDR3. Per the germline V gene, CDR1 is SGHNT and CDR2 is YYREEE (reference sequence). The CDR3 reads CASSSTGTGGYERYF. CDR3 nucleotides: TGTGCCAGCAGCTCTACCGGGACAGGGGGCTACGAGCGGTACTTC.

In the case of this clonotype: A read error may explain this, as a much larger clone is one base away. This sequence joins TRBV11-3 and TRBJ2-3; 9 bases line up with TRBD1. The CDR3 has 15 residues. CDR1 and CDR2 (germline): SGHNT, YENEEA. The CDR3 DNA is TGTGCCAGCAGCTCGGGACAGGGAGACACAGATGCGCAGTATTTT. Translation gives CASSSGQGDTDAQYF.

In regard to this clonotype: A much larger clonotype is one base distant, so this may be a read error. The CDR3: CAGSLEQGTGLNTEAFF. The CDR3 DNA reads as TGTGCCGGCAGCTTGGAACAGGGGACGGGCTTGAACACTGAAGCTTTCTTT. J is TRBJ1-1 and V is TRBV5-6, with TRBD1 matching 7 bases. Germline V gene data show CDR1 as SGHDT and CDR2 as YYEEEE. CDR3 size: 17 residues.

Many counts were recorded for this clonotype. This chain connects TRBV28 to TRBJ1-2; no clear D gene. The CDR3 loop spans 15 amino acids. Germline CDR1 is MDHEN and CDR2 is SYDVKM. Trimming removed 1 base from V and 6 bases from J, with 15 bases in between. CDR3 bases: TGTGCCAGCAGTTTATCCCTTTTCGGGGAAAATGGCTACACCTTC. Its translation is CASSLSLFGENGYTF.

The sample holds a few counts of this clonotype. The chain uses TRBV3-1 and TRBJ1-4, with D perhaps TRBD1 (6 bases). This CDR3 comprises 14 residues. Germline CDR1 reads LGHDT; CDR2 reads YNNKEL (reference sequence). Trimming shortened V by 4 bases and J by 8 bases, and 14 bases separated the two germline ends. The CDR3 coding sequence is TGTGCCAGCAGCCGTCAGGGGTGGTACGAAAAACTGTTTTTT. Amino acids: CASSRQGWYEKLFF.

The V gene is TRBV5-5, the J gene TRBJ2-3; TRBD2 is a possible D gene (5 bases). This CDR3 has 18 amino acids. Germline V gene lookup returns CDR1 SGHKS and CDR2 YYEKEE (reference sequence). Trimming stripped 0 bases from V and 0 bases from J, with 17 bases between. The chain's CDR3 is CASSLVRGLTSSTDTQYF. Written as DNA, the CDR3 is TGTGCCAGCAGCTTGGTTCGGGGTTTGACCTCTAGCACAGATACGCAGTATTTT.

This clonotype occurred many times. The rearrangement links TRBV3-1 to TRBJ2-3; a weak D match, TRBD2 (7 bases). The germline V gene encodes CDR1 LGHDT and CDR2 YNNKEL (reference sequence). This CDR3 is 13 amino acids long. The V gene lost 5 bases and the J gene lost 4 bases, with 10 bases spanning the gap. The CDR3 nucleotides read TGTGCCAGCAGCAGGCGGGGGCCAGATACGCAGTATTTT. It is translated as CASSRRGPDTQYF.

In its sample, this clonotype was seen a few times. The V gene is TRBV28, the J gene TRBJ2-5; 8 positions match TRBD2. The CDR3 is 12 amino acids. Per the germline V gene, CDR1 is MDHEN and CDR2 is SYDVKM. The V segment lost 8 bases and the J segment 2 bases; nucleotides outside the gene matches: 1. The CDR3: CASREGQETQYF. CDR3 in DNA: TGTGCCAGCCGGGAGGGACAAGAGACCCAGTACTTC.